This record looks at one T cell receptor (beta chain) sequence and its context. Its specificity is not known. The record originates from a study of regulatory T cells in long-lasting Graves disease. The study's findings and limits: Persistent disease showed a preference for TRBV28, TRBJ1-2 and TRBJ2-5.

Construction of TCR beta libraries relied on iRepertoire HTBI primers and on Arm-PCR targeting CDR3 regions. In the authors' workflow: Across all samples, about 62 TRBV segments and 14 TRBJ segments were identified. A single record per CDR3 protein comes from TCRdb applying MiXCR to the multiplex PCR reads. It is TCRdb's table, rather than the study itself, that gives the V and J calls and clone size. The sample gives roughly 440,000 distinct CDR3 sequences, around 17% of which show up once; about a quarter is in the top ten. The CDR3 loop spans 15 amino acids. V dropped 4 bases and J dropped 1 base, with 14 bases sitting between them. Germline CDR1 reads SGHRS; CDR2 reads YFSETQ. Documented time point: newly diagnosed GD, antithyroid drugs for less than 3 months. The TCR library used RNA extracted from PBMCs. This sample was shared with a second study, whose subject was T cells in Graves' hyperthyroidism and ophthalmopathy. In that study: The TCR CDR3 first-round RT-PCR relied on the HTBI primer set.

This clonotype was obtained from a woman between 18 and 29 years old with Graves disease. The source was peripheral blood mononuclear cells (PBMCs), collected at new diagnosis, from a patient treated with antithyroid drugs. The gene calls are TRBV5-1 and TRBJ1-1; TRBD1 is a possible D gene (6 bases). In DNA form, the CDR3 reads TGCGCCAGCAGCCCTCAGGGGATCGGGAACACTGAAGCTTTCTTT. It specifies CASSPQGIGNTEAFF. Using reference TRBV5-1 and TRBJ1-1 for the parts outside the CDR3, the full variable domain is KAGVTQTPRYLIKTRGQQVTLSCSPISGHRSVSWYQQTPGQGLQFLFEYFSETQRNKGNFPGRFSGRQFSNSRSEMNVSTLELGDSALYLCASSPQGIGNTEAFFGQGTRLTVV.